Included here is one TCR beta chain sequence, with context. This clonotype appeared many times. Its antigen is unknown. There are no base qualities to consult, and no much larger clone falls within one base. This entry comes from a study of CD4 and CD8 cells across lung adenocarcinoma regions listed by TCRdb under 2018. About the full investigation: Intratumor heterogeneity of the T cell receptor repertoire was examined by comparing tumor centers with tumor margins.

The germline V gene sets CDR1 to SGHVS and CDR2 to FQNEAQ. The CDR3 numbers 15 residues from cysteine through phenylalanine. This entry keeps only the CDR3 DNA: 45 bases, framed from base 1. V is pared back by 6 bases and J by 7 bases, with 19 bases lying between the germline termini. Patients with localized lung adenocarcinoma, a subtype of non-small cell lung cancer, were used as donors. The margins of localized lung adenocarcinomas were where the samples came from. For TCR repertoire analysis, CD4+ T cells from tumor tissue were profiled separately from CD8+ T cells. The library was generated by PCR. For sequencing, a HiSeq X Ten was employed. The public reads were reanalyzed by TCRdb: fastp trimming at Q25, MiXCR alignment, in-frame beta chains only. Rows are combined by CDR3 protein, so each entry shows the most common genes and DNA. The sample has several thousand distinct CDR3 sequences on record, around 46% of them singletons. Around 30% of the sample belongs to the ten largest clones.

Material: CD4+ T cells from the margin of a lung tumor. The cell subset or site tag for this specimen amounts to: tumor margin region. The chain is encoded by TRBV7-8 joined to TRBJ2-1, with the D gene not confidently named. The origin of this receptor is a male donor with lung adenocarcinoma. The CD4 and CD8 labels of this study may be unreliable. The DNA sequence is TGTGCCAGCAGGCTGAGAATGGATTTCACGAATGAGCAGTTCTTC. This encodes CASRLRMDFTNEQFF. This CDR3, with the reference TRBV7-8 and TRBJ2-1 proteins standing in past its ends, gives the full variable domain GAGVSQSPRYKVAKRGQDVALRCDPISGHVSLFWYQQALGQGPEFLTYFQNEAQLDKSGLPSDRFFAERPEGSVSTLKIQRTQQEDSAVYLCASRLRMDFTNEQFFGPGTRLTVL.